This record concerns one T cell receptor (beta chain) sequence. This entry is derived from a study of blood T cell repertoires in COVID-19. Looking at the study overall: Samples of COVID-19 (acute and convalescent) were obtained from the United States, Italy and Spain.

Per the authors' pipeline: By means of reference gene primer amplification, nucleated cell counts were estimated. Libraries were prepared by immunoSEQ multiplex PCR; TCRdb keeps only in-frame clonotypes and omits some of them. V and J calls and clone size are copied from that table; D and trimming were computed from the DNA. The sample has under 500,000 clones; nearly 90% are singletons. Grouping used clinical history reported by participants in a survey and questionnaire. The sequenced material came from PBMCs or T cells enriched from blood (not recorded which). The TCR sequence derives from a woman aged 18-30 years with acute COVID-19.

The CDR3 nucleotides are TGTGCCAGCAGCCCGACTGGGCAAGAGACCCAGTACTTC. As protein: CASSPTGQETQYF. V is TRBV11-2 and J is TRBJ2-5; D not certain. The ends were cut back, 5 bases at V and 2 bases at J, with 9 bases in the middle. This CDR3 is built from 13 residues. The germline gives CDR1 SGHAT, CDR2 FQNNGV.